The 10 T cell receptor beta chains listed next were all sequenced from one sample in a study of T cells after yellow fever vaccination. TCRdb re-called the 5' RACE reads through MiXCR, storing one row per CDR3 protein. The profile shows 120,000 or so distinct CDR3 sequences, roughly 8.2% of them singletons. This specimen consisted of CD8+ T cells sorted from PBMCs, obtained on the day of the yellow fever booster vaccination. These receptors originate from a man younger than 35 who received the YFV17D yellow fever vaccine.

This chain connects TRBV4-1 to TRBJ2-1; tentative D call: TRBD2 (5 bases). With 3 bases removed from V and 6 bases from J, the gap between germline ends came to 12 bases. CDR1 MGHRA and CDR2 YSYEKL come from the germline V gene. This CDR3 is 14 amino acids long. The CDR3 DNA reads as TGCGCCAGCAGCCAGTCTGTAGGAGGCAATGAGCAGTTCTTC. Translating it yields CASSQSVGGNEQFF.

The V call is TRBV7-9, the J call TRBJ1-2; 11 bases line up with TRBD1. The CDR3 is 15 amino acids. Per the germline V gene, CDR1 is SEHNR and CDR2 is FQNEAQ (reference sequence). V lost 3 bases and J lost 6; bases outside the gene matches: 6. The chain's CDR3 is CASSFSGQGADGYTF. As DNA, the CDR3 is TGTGCCAGCAGCTTTAGTGGACAGGGGGCGGATGGCTACACCTTC.

In its sample, this clonotype was seen a few times. The rearrangement joins TRBV4-1 to TRBJ1-2; the D is unclear. CDR3 length: 15 residues. Germline loops: CDR1 MGHRA, CDR2 YSYEKL. V was cut by 0 bases and J by 4 bases, with 12 bases left in between. This CDR3 reads CASSQDRGWGYGYTF. The CDR3 DNA is TGCGCCAGCAGCCAAGATCGGGGATGGGGCTATGGCTACACCTTC.

V is TRBV7-9 and J is TRBJ2-3; D is perhaps TRBD1 (6 bases). This CDR3 is 13 amino acids long. Trimming took off 5 bases at V and 2 bases at J, with 8 bases between the two ends. Germline CDR1 is SEHNR and CDR2 is FQNEAQ (reference sequence). The CDR3 loop reads CASSAGATDTQYF. As DNA, the CDR3 is TGTGCCAGCAGCGCAGGGGCCACAGATACGCAGTATTTT. The full variable domain, its missing parts supplied by reference TRBV7-9 and TRBJ2-3, is DTGVSQNPRHKITKRGQNVTFRCDPISEHNRLYWYRQTLGQGPEFLTYFQNEAQLEKSRLLSDRFSAERPKGSFSTLEIQRTEQGDSAMYLCASSAGATDTQYFGPGTRLTVL.

The chain carries TRBV3-1 and TRBJ2-1, with a tentative D call TRBD2 (5 bases). V was shortened by 2 bases and J by 4 bases, with 12 bases between the two germline ends. CDR1 and CDR2 (germline): LGHDT, YNNKEL (reference sequence). The CDR3 sequence is 15 residues long. CDR3 region: CASSQKPTSYNEQFF. The CDR3 DNA is TGTGCCAGCAGCCAAAAGCCTACTAGTTACAATGAGCAGTTCTTC.

This clonotype was counted a few times. The chain links TRBV20-1 to TRBJ2-1; the match to TRBD2 covers 8 bases. The CDR3 is made up of 16 amino acids. Unmatched junction bases numbered 12, after V lost 0 bases and J lost 8 bases. CDR1 is DFQATT, CDR2 SNEGSKA, per germline (reference sequence). The CDR3 spells CSARDLTGGTGDEQFF. For the CDR3, the DNA is TGCAGTGCTAGAGATCTAACGGGGGGGACCGGCGATGAGCAGTTCTTC.

This clonotype was counted between two and nine times. The gene calls are TRBV12-3 or TRBV12-4 and TRBJ1-1, with no clear D. The CDR3 is 15 amino acids. The V gene lost 7 bases and the J gene lost 8 bases, with 23 bases spanning the gap. The DNA of the CDR3 is TGTGCCAGCAATATCCATGAGGACGGCCGGGCCGAAGCTTTCTTT. Translated: CASNIHEDGRAEAFF.

The chain recombines TRBV20-1 with TRBJ2-1, with D perhaps matching TRBD1 or TRBD2 (6 bases each). The CDR3 is 15 residues long. Trimming stripped 0 bases from V and 10 bases from J, with 19 bases between. CDR1 and CDR2 from the germline V gene are DFQATT and SNEGSKA (reference sequence). The CDR3 nucleotides are TGCAGTGCTAGAGATTCATGGAGGGGGGCCGGAGAGCAGTTCTTC. It is translated as CSARDSWRGAGEQFF.

This chain links TRBV7-8 with TRBJ2-3; TRBD1 matches 8 bases. The junction had 7 bases not matched to a gene; V was cut back by 1 base and J by 7 bases. Germline loops: CDR1 SGHVS, CDR2 FQNEAQ. This CDR3 has 15 amino acids. Written as DNA, the CDR3 is TGTGCCAGCAGCTTAGAGGCAGGGGGCTTGAATACGCAGTATTTT. Its translation: CASSLEAGGLNTQYF.

This clonotype was recorded at least ten times. J is TRBJ2-3 and V is TRBV6-4; TRBD1 agrees at 10 bases. V was clipped by 2 bases and J by 1 base; unmatched bases: 0. CDR3 length equals 15 residues. Germline V lookup: CDR1 MRHNA, CDR2 SNTAGT. Here the CDR3 reads CASSDGTGGTDTQYF. In DNA form, the CDR3 reads TGTGCCAGCAGTGACGGGACAGGGGGCACAGATACGCAGTATTTT.